The 23 T cell receptor beta chains listed next were all sequenced from one sample in a study of blood T cell repertoires in COVID-19. Sequenced by immunoSEQ multiplex PCR; TCRdb stores in-frame clones only, minus some. This sample yields hundreds of thousands of clones, of which 85% to 90% are seen a single time; roughly 1.9% belongs to the top ten. Sample: peripheral blood. Receptors originate from a woman aged 25 to 39 with COVID-19, enrolled during active disease.

This chain uses TRBV9 with TRBJ1-4; tentative D call: TRBD1 (5 bases). V dropped 4 bases and J dropped 8 bases, with 15 bases sitting between them. CDR1 and CDR2 from the germline V gene are SGDLS and YYNGEE. CDR3 size: 14 residues. CDR3 DNA: TGTGCCAGCAGCCCGAACTTCAGGGAAGAAAAACTGTTTTTT. This gives the protein CASSPNFREEKLFF.

The chain carries TRBV4-3 and TRBJ2-7; possible D gene TRBD1, 6 bases. The CDR3 totals 14 residues. The V and J ends lost 0 bases and 2 bases respectively, with 8 bases between them. Germline V gene data show CDR1 as LGHNA and CDR2 as YSLEER. CDR3 sequence: CASSQEAGAYEQYF. In nucleotides, the CDR3 is TGCGCCAGCAGCCAAGAGGCAGGGGCCTACGAGCAGTACTTC.

Only one count was recorded for this clone. V gene TRBV6-5 combines with J gene TRBJ2-2, with D uncertain. Trimming stripped 0 bases from V and 1 base from J, with 9 bases between. The V gene's germline CDR1 is MNHEY and CDR2 SVGAGI. The length of the CDR3 is 16 residues. The CDR3 DNA follows: TGTGCCAGCAGTTACTCTGGGCCGCTGAACACCGGGGAGCTGTTTTTT. Protein sequence: CASSYSGPLNTGELFF.

J is TRBJ1-5 and V is TRBV19, with a possible D match to TRBD1 (5 bases). This CDR3 is built from 13 residues. Trimming took off 5 bases at V and 4 bases at J, with 9 bases between the two ends. Germline V gene sequence: CDR1 LNHDA, CDR2 SQIVND (reference sequence). In nucleotides, the CDR3 is TGTGCCAGTAGTCAGGGCCCAAATCAGCCCCAGCATTTT. Translated: CASSQGPNQPQHF.

The gene calls are TRBV11-3 and TRBJ1-6; D call uncertain. This CDR3 region has 14 residues. Trimming took off 3 bases at V and 6 bases at J, with 9 bases between the two ends. Per the germline V gene, CDR1 is SGHNT and CDR2 is YENEEA. The CDR3 loop reads CASSFTSGNSPLHF. In DNA, the CDR3 is TGTGCCAGCAGCTTTACATCGGGTAATTCACCCCTCCACTTT.

This clone came up a few times. The V gene is TRBV5-4, the J gene TRBJ1-6; 7 bases are shared with TRBD1. Looked up from germline, CDR1 is SGHNT and CDR2 is YYREEE (reference sequence). The trim removed 3 bases at V and 2 bases at J, leaving 2 bases unmatched. This CDR3 spans 15 amino acids. The CDR3 DNA follows: TGTGCCAGCAGCTCGGGGACAGCCTATAATTCACCCCTCCACTTT. As protein: CASSSGTAYNSPLHF.

The V and J genes are TRBV2 and TRBJ2-2; D is possibly TRBD1 (6 bases). This CDR3 is 14 amino acids long. Germline-derived CDR1 and CDR2 are SNHLY and FYNNEI. V lost 7 bases and J 1 base, leaving 10 bases between the germline ends. In DNA form, the CDR3 reads TGTGCCAGCAAGTGGACAGAGAACACCGGGGAGCTGTTTTTT. The encoded protein is CASKWTENTGELFF.

The chain combines TRBV7-9 with TRBJ1-5; 7 bases line up with TRBD1. Germline trimming cut 4 bases from V and 5 bases from J; bases unmatched to any gene: 2. Germline CDR1 SEHNR, CDR2 FQNEAQ (reference sequence). The CDR3 is made up of 13 amino acids. CDR3 in amino acids: CASSWQGDQPQHF. The DNA of the CDR3 is TGTGCCAGCAGCTGGCAGGGGGATCAGCCCCAGCATTTT.

The J gene is TRBJ1-1, the V gene TRBV11-3, with a possible D match to TRBD1 (5 bases). The CDR3 sequence is 17 residues long. Per germline, CDR1 SGHNT and CDR2 YENEEA. The V end lost 5 bases, the J end lost 0 bases, and 19 bases lay between the germline ends. The CDR3 DNA reads TGTGCCAGCAGCCCTTCCAGGGAATCCAGAATGAACACTGAAGCTTTCTTT. This encodes CASSPSRESRMNTEAFF.

This clone was recorded only once. This sequence joins TRBV28 and TRBJ2-1, with D tentatively TRBD1 (5 bases). From germline, CDR1 is MDHEN and CDR2 SYDVKM. Trimming stripped 4 bases from V and 6 bases from J, with 16 bases between. CDR3 length: 15 residues. The chain's CDR3 is CASSSLGVVGNEQFF. The CDR3 DNA reads as TGTGCCAGCAGTTCCTTAGGGGTGGTGGGCAATGAGCAGTTCTTC. Full variable domain (rest looked up from reference TRBV28 and TRBJ2-1): DVKVTQSSRYLVKRTGEKVFLECVQDMDHENMFWYRQDPGLGLRLIYFSYDVKMKEKGDIPEGYSVSREKKERFSLILESASTNQTSMYLCASSSLGVVGNEQFFGPGTRLTVL.

This sequence joins TRBV30 and TRBJ1-1; D gene uncertain. V was cut by 3 bases and J by 1 base, with 18 bases left in between. Germline V gene lookup returns CDR1 GTSNPN and CDR2 SVGIG (reference sequence). The CDR3 totals 16 residues. This chain's CDR3 is CAWRSLSGLQNTEAFF. CDR3 bases: TGTGCCTGGAGGAGCCTGAGCGGACTGCAGAACACTGAAGCTTTCTTT.

This CDR3 reads CASSLWGSGKGNTIYF. CDR3 sequence (DNA): TGTGCCAGCAGTTTATGGGGATCGGGGAAAGGAAACACCATATATTTT. The chain links TRBV28 to TRBJ1-3; no reliable D call. The CDR3 loop spans 16 amino acids. Germline values: CDR1 MDHEN, CDR2 SYDVKM. Trimming shortened V by 0 bases and J by 4 bases, and 13 bases separated the two germline ends.

This clone was counted a single time. This chain joins TRBV2 and TRBJ1-2; D is unresolved. The CDR3 spans 11 residues. The V end lost 3 bases, the J end lost 7 bases, and 6 bases lay between the germline ends. Germline CDR1 SNHLY, CDR2 FYNNEI. This CDR3 reads CASSDEVGYTF. The CDR3 DNA sequence: TGTGCCAGCAGTGACGAGGTTGGCTACACCTTC.

This chain connects TRBV5-1 to TRBJ2-1; D remains unclear. CDR1 is SGHRS and CDR2 is YFSETQ in the germline V gene. The CDR3 loop spans 12 amino acids. The V end was cut by 1 base, the J end by 7 bases, with 6 bases between. CDR3: CASSLIQNEQFF. The CDR3 DNA is TGCGCCAGCAGCTTGATTCAGAATGAGCAGTTCTTC.

V and J are TRBV14 and TRBJ2-3, with 8 bases matching TRBD2. This CDR3 has 15 residues. CDR1 and CDR2 (germline): SGHDN, FVKESK. Trimming at V came to 4 bases and at J to 5 bases, leaving 8 bases not matched to a gene. This CDR3 is CASSPKRGSGDTQYF. The CDR3 DNA is TGTGCCAGCAGCCCAAAGCGGGGGTCGGGAGATACGCAGTATTTT. Looking up the rest from reference TRBV14 and TRBJ2-3 gives the full variable domain: EAGVTQFPSHSVIEKGQTVTLRCDPISGHDNLYWYRRVMGKEIKFLLHFVKESKQDESGMPNNRFLAERTGGTYSTLKVQPAELEDSGVYFCASSPKRGSGDTQYFGPGTRLTVL.

V gene TRBV6-5 combines with J gene TRBJ2-7, with TRBD2 as a possible D gene (5 bases). Germline V gene lookup returns CDR1 MNHEY and CDR2 SVGAGI. This CDR3 has 11 residues. The CDR3 DNA sequence: TGTGCCAGCAAAGAGGGTCTTTCTTGGAACGTC. Protein sequence: CASKEGLSWNV.

CDR3 loop: CASGQSRPNYGYTF. In DNA, the CDR3 is TGTGCCAGCGGCCAGTCACGTCCTAACTATGGCTACACCTTC. V is TRBV2 and J is TRBJ1-2; no definite D call. The CDR3 loop spans 14 amino acids. Trimming removed 8 bases from V and 0 bases from J, with 13 bases in between. Germline-derived CDR1 and CDR2 are SNHLY and FYNNEI. Variable domain in full (rest from reference TRBV2 and TRBJ1-2): EPEVTQTPSHQVTQMGQEVILRCVPISNHLYFYWYRQILGQKVEFLVSFYNNEISEKSEIFDDQFSVERPDGSNFTLKIRSTKLEDSAMYFCASGQSRPNYGYTFGSGTRLTVV.

This chain links TRBV3-1 (or the pseudogene TRBV3-2) with TRBJ2-1, with D perhaps matching TRBD1 (6 bases). Germline V gene data show CDR1 as LGHDT and CDR2 as YNNKEL (reference sequence). Deletions cut 3 bases from V and 5 bases from J, with 26 bases between. CDR3 size: 19 residues. The chain's CDR3 is CASSHDRVLGAQVDNEQFF. CDR3 sequence (DNA): TGTGCCAGCAGCCACGACCGGGTACTGGGGGCGCAAGTGGACAATGAGCAGTTCTTC.

The chain couples TRBV7-8 to TRBJ1-2; D possibly corresponds to TRBD1 (6 bases). The CDR3 totals 16 residues. V gave up 1 base and J gave up 1 base, with 13 bases separating them. Germline V gene lookup returns CDR1 SGHVS and CDR2 FQNEAQ. This chain's CDR3 is CASSLVSGTSNYGYTF. DNA of the CDR3: TGTGCCAGCAGCTTAGTATCCGGGACAAGTAACTATGGCTACACCTTC.

This chain links TRBV9 with TRBJ1-1, with D possibly matching TRBD1 (5 bases). From germline, CDR1 is SGDLS and CDR2 YYNGEE. The ends were cut back, 3 bases at V and 6 bases at J, with 12 bases in the middle. The CDR3 extends over 13 amino acids. The CDR3 loop is CASSGSQGAEAFF. DNA of the CDR3: TGTGCCAGCAGCGGTTCTCAGGGTGCTGAAGCTTTCTTT.

The rearrangement uses TRBV5-4 and TRBJ1-1, with 7 positions matching TRBD1. The V and J ends lost 3 bases and 3 bases, in that order; junction bases with no gene match: 11. This CDR3 has 16 residues. From germline, CDR1 is SGHNT and CDR2 YYREEE (reference sequence). For the CDR3, the DNA is TGTGCCAGCAGCTATGGGGGGACAGCGACACACACTGAAGCTTTCTTT. It yields the protein CASSYGGTATHTEAFF.

In the case of this clone: Other DNA sequences from this sample encode an identical CDR3 as well. This chain joins TRBV9 and TRBJ2-1; TRBD2 aligns across 7 bases. The V gene's germline CDR1 is SGDLS and CDR2 YYNGEE. The V and J ends lost 2 bases and 2 bases, in that order; junction bases with no gene match: 1. This CDR3 spans 14 amino acids. DNA for the CDR3: TGTGCCAGCAGCGTTGGGGGGGCCTACAATGAGCAGTTCTTC. It yields the protein CASSVGGAYNEQFF.

The genes are TRBV2 and TRBJ1-6; D uncertain. Trimming removed 5 bases from V and 5 bases from J, with 7 bases in between. The germline V gene encodes CDR1 SNHLY and CDR2 FYNNEI. CDR3 length: 13 residues. CDR3 amino acids: CASSPENNSPLHF. DNA of the CDR3: TGTGCCAGCAGTCCAGAAAATAATTCACCCCTCCACTTT.